The rows below give T cell receptor beta chains drawn from one sample of a study of spatial heterogeneity in lung cancer. MiXCR, run by TCRdb on the 5' RACE reads, gives a single entry per CDR3 protein. Seen here are under 7,500 distinct CDR3 sequences, about 7% observed once, and the top ten hold about three quarters. Source: PBMCs, taken at surgery. Every receptor here comes from a male donor with early-stage non-small cell lung cancer. The CDR3 runs from the conserved cysteine through the conserved F or W. A D gene is named only where the DNA matches it firmly. Expanded clones are given a class, and other clones once, few, many or no size at all.

many,TRBJ2-3,TRBD2,TRBV28,14,CASSGERGVDTQYF,TGTGCCAGCAGCGGGGAGCGGGGGGTGGATACGCAGTATTTT
many,TRBJ2-5,NA,TRBV7-8,13,CASSLDIQETQYF,TGTGCCAGCAGCTTAGACATACAAGAGACCCAGTACTTC
many,TRBJ1-1,NA,TRBV12-3/TRBV12-4,17,CASSGLYSGALNTEAFF,TGTGCCAGCAGTGGCCTTTATTCCGGGGCTCTGAACACTGAAGCTTTCTTT
NA,TRBJ1-5,NA,TRBV7-9,15,CASSLGDGWGQPQHF,TGTGCCAGCAGCTTAGGTGACGGCTGGGGTCAGCCCCAGCATTTT
medium-sized,TRBJ2-5,NA,TRBV28,10,CASSNGVQYF,TGTGCCAGCAGTAACGGGGTTCAGTACTTC
many,TRBJ2-7,NA,TRBV5-4,14,CASSLGTASYEQYF,TGTGCCAGCAGCTTAGGGACGGCCTCCTACGAGCAGTACTTC
NA,TRBJ2-2,TRBD2,TRBV4-3,16,CASSSIGGRVTGELFF,TGCGCCAGCAGCTCCATCGGGGGGAGGGTCACCGGGGAGCTGTTTTTT
many,TRBJ1-3,NA,TRBV29-1,13,CSVWTDSGNTIYF,TGCAGCGTTTGGACAGACTCTGGAAACACCATATATTTT
few,TRBJ2-7,TRBD2,TRBV27,15,CASSLGTSGRAEQYF,TGTGCCAGCAGTTTAGGGACTAGCGGGAGGGCCGAGCAGTACTTC
many,TRBJ1-2,TRBD1,TRBV7-6,15,CASSEGGWDSYGYTF,TGTGCCAGCAGCGAGGGGGGTTGGGACAGCTATGGCTACACCTTC
NA,TRBJ1-1,NA,TRBV7-2,16,CASSSSQEGMNTEAFF,TGTGCCAGCAGCTCGTCCCAGGAGGGGATGAACACTGAAGCTTTCTTT
many,TRBJ1-1,NA,TRBV11-2,14,CASSRARSSPEAFF,TGTGCCAGCAGTCGGGCCAGATCTAGCCCTGAAGCTTTCTTT
many,TRBJ1-6,NA,TRBV9,18,CASSVGVGERNYNSPLHF,TGTGCCAGCAGCGTAGGTGTGGGGGAAAGAAACTATAATTCACCCCTCCACTTT
few,TRBJ2-5,TRBD1,TRBV7-2,13,CASSFTGGETQYF,TGTGCCAGCAGCTTTACAGGGGGGGAGACCCAGTACTTC
many,TRBJ2-3,NA,TRBV5-1,11,CASSLTDTQYF,TGCGCCAGCAGCTTGACAGATACGCAGTATTTT